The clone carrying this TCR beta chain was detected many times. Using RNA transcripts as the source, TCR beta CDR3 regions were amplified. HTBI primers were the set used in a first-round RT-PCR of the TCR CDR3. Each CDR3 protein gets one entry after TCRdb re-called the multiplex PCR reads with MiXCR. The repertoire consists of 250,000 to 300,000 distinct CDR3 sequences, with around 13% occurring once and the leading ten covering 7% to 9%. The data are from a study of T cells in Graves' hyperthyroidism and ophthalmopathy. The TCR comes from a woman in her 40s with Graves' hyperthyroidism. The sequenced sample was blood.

CDR3 nucleotide sequence: TGCAGTGCACCTGGACTAGCGGGATACAATGAGCAGTTCTTC. Encoded protein: CSAPGLAGYNEQFF. This sequence joins TRBV20-1 and TRBJ2-1, with 12 bases that match TRBD2. Looked up from germline, CDR1 is DFQATT and CDR2 is SNEGSKA (reference sequence). This CDR3 is built from 14 residues. With V trimmed by 6 bases and J by 4 bases, 4 bases remained unmatched.